This T cell receptor (beta chain) was captured in a study of early T cells in non-severe SARS-CoV-2 infection. About the research overall: From unsorted whole blood, bulk RNA was sequenced, and the chains remained unpaired. The study's findings and limits: Anti-spike CD8 responses were favored by VDJdb matching, which missed private and CD4 specificities.

The germline CDR1 and CDR2 sequences are DFQATT and SNEGSKA (reference sequence). The CDR3 is made up of 13 amino acids. V lost 3 bases to trimming and J lost 7 bases, with 13 bases between them. Individual cDNA molecules were tagged with unique molecular identifiers, the study reported. TCRdb itself ran the 5' RACE reads through MiXCR, one entry per CDR3 protein. The data show tens of thousands of distinct CDR3 sequences, approximately 5% seen once. Many counts were recorded for this clonotype. As yet, its antigen is unknown. V usage is TRBV20-1 and J usage is TRBJ2-1; D is unclear. Sequenced material: whole blood. This clonotype originated in an adult who was a healthcare worker with PCR-confirmed SARS-CoV-2 infection or an uninfected control (not recorded which). In DNA, the CDR3 is TGCAGTGCTAGGCGGCAGGCGAGGAATGAGCAGTTCTTC. Amino acid sequence: CSARRQARNEQFF.